This T cell receptor (beta chain) was documented in a study of early T cells in non-severe SARS-CoV-2 infection (dated by TCRdb to the early 2020s). Regarding the study in general: Because TCR sequencing relied on bulk RNA taken from unsorted whole blood, pairing of alpha and beta chains was not possible.

General findings and caveats noted by the study authors: Matching against VDJdb was skewed toward anti-spike CD8 responses, likely underestimated virus-specific expansions, and missed private and CD4 specificities.

This was a case-control study nested in a cohort of healthcare workers in London, UK, who had nasopharyngeal swab PCR tests and blood samples taken every week. Between 23 and 31 March 2020, the week of the UK lockdown, healthcare workers were enrolled and then followed up weekly for as long as 16 weeks. Including the terminal cysteine and phenylalanine, the CDR3 comprises 15 residues. Just the 45-base CDR3 DNA is kept, in frame starting at base 1. CDR1 and CDR2 (MNHEY, SMNVEV) derive from the germline V gene (reference sequence). Relative to germline, V is missing 5 bases and J is missing 6 bases, with 7 bases of the junction outside any gene match. Library preparation employed 5' RACE. Sequenced on a NextSeq 500. The TCR library protocol attached unique molecular identifiers to individual cDNA molecules to correct for sequencing error and PCR bias. Both TCR alpha and beta chains were sequenced, and tight co-correlation was observed between alpha and beta sequence abundances in each sample. The paper's data handling went like this. V gene, J gene and CDR3 annotation of TCR sequences was performed with Decombinator V4. TCRs were defined as expanded if a significant change between any two time points was detected under a Poisson model with p below 0.0001. Abundances of TCRs were expressed as counts per million after normalisation to the total number of TCRs sequenced in each sample. TRAV1-2 paired with TRAJ12, TRAJ20 or TRAJ33 defined MAIT TCRs, while TRAV10 paired with TRAJ18 defined iNKT TCRs. VDJdb, accessed on 1 November 2021, was searched for TCRs annotated for CMV, EBV and SARS-CoV-2, and TCRs annotated for more than one antigen were excluded. The public reads were reanalyzed by TCRdb: fastp trimming at Q25, MiXCR alignment, in-frame beta chains only. Each entry merges the rows of one CDR3 protein and shows their most common DNA and genes. TCRdb assigned the V and J calls; the authors' analysis was not used. Recorded for this sample are about 76,000 distinct CDR3 sequences; about 11% of them occurred a single time. The top ten clonotypes cover about 4.8% of the sample.

In this sample, this clonotype turned up a few times. Its binding antigen is unknown. Qualities for individual bases were not recorded, and no much larger clone is one base off. The clonotype was recovered from an adult who was a healthcare worker with PCR-confirmed SARS-CoV-2 infection or an uninfected control (not recorded which). Sequences were obtained from whole blood. This chain is built from TRBV27 and TRBJ1-4, with 9 bases aligning to TRBD1. The DNA reads as follows: TGTGCCAGCAGTGTAAACAGGGGGCTTGATGAAAAACTGTTTTTT. The encoded protein is CASSVNRGLDEKLFF.